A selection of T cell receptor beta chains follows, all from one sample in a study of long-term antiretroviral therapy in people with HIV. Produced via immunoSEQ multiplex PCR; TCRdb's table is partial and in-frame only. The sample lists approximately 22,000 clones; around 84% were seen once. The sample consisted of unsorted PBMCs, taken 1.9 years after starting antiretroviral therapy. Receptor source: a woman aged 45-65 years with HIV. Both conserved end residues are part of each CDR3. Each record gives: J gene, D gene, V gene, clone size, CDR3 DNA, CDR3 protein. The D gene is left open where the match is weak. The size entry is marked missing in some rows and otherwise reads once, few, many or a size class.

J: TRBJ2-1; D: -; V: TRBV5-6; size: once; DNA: TGTGCCAGCAGCTCTCGGGCGGGACGGGCCCATGAGCAGTTCTTC; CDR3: CASSSRAGRAHEQFF
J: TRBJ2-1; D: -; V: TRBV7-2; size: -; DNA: TGTGCCAGCAGCCAGCTCGGGGAGGATTACAATGAGCAGTTCTTC; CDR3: CASSQLGEDYNEQFF
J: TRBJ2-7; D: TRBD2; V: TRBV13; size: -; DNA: TGTGCCAGCAGCATGACTAGCGCTTCCTACGAGCAGTACTTC; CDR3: CASSMTSASYEQYF
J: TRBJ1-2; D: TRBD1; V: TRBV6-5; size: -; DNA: TGTGCCAGCAGTTACGACAGGGAGAACTATGGCTACACCTTC; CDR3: CASSYDRENYGYTF
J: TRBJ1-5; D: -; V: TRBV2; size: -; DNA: TGTGCCAGCAGCATACAGGGAGTGGCCCCCAATCAGCCCCAGCATTTT; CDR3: CASSIQGVAPNQPQHF
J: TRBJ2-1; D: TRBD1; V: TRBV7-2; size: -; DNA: TGTGCCAGCAGCTTTGGGACAGCCAATGAGCAGTTCTTC; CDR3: CASSFGTANEQFF
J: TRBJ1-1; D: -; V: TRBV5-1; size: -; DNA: TGCGCCAGTAAAGACAGCCTGAACACTGAAGCTTTCTTT; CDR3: CASKDSLNTEAFF
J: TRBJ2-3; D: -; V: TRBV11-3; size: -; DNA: TGTGCCAGCAGCTTAGAGGGGGCCGGCACAGATACGCAGTATTTT; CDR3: CASSLEGAGTDTQYF
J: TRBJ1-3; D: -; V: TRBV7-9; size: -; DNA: TGTGCCAGCATCCAAAGTGGACAATCTGGAAACACCATATATTTT; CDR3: CASIQSGQSGNTIYF
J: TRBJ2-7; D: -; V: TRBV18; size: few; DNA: TGTGCCAGCTCACTAGGGAGCTCCTACGAGCAGTACTTC; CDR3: CASSLGSSYEQYF
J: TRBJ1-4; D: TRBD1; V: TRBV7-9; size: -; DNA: TGTGCCAGCAGCCCCAGGACAGGGTTGGATGAAAAACTGTTTTTT; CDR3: CASSPRTGLDEKLFF
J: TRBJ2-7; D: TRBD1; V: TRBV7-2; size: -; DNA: TGTGCCAGCAGCTCTCCGGGACAGGACTACGAGCAGTACTTC; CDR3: CASSSPGQDYEQYF
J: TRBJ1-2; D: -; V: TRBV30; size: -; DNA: TGTGCCTGGACCGGGACGAACTATGGCTACACCTTC; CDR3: CAWTGTNYGYTF
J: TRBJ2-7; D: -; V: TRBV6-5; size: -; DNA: TGTGCCAGCAGTTACAATTCGGACAGAGCCTACGAGCAGTACTTC; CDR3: CASSYNSDRAYEQYF
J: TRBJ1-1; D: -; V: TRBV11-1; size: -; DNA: TGTGCCAGCAGCTTAGACGGAGGGAACACTGAAGCTTTCTTT; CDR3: CASSLDGGNTEAFF
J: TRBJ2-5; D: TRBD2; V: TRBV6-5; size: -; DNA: TGTGCCAGCAGTTACTGGGCTAGCGGGGGGCAAGAGACCCAGTACTTC; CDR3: CASSYWASGGQETQYF
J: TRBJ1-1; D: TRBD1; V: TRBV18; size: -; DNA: TGTGCCAGCTCACCCCTTTGGACAGGGGGGAGCATGAACACTGAAGCTTTCTTT; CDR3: CASSPLWTGGSMNTEAFF
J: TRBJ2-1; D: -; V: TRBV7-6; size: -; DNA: TGTGCCAGCAGCTTGGGTAGGGCTCATGAGCAGTTCTTC; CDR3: CASSLGRAHEQFF
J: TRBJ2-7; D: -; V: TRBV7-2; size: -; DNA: TGTGCCAGCAGCACTAAGCCAGGGGCTGGGGAGCAGTACTTC; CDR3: CASSTKPGAGEQYF
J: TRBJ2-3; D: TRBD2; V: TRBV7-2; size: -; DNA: TGTGCCAGCAGCTTAAGAGCGGGGGACACAGATACGCAGTATTTT; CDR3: CASSLRAGDTDTQYF
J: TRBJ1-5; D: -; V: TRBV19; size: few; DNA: TGTGCCAGTAGTATGGGTAATCAGCCCCAGCATTTT; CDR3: CASSMGNQPQHF
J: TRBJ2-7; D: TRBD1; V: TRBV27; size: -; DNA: TGTGCCAGCAGCTGGGACAGGGGAAGGGGCGAGCAGTACTTC; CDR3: CASSWDRGRGEQYF
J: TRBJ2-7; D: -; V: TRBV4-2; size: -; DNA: TGTGCCAGCAGCCAAGAAGTGATTGAGCGGACAGCCTTCGAGCAGTACTTC; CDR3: CASSQEVIERTAFEQYF
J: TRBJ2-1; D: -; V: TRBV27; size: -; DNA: TGTGCCAGCAGTTCGCAGACTGCTAGGGGCTCCTACAATGAGCAGTTCTTC; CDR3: CASSSQTARGSYNEQFF